The sequence of this T cell receptor beta chain was determined in a study of cytomegalovirus exposure and HLA in healthy donors. Study at large: A data release that came early held 80 million or so unique TCRs from HLA-typed donors. Ancestry clustering placed around 80% of a few hundred genotyped donors in the Caucasian-associated cluster.

The study ran its PCR with 60 Vbeta and 13 Jbeta primers. TCRdb's copy holds only in-frame clones and misses some; the assay was immunoSEQ multiplex PCR. The data hold roughly 190,000 clones, with around 75% observed a single time. Germline V gene data show CDR1 as SGHTA and CDR2 as FQGNSA. CDR3 length: 14 residues. Study findings and constraints: A later examination showed that TCR association rates differed by HLA locus, with DRB1 most and HLA-C fewest.

A remark on this clone: Its antigen is currently unknown. The junction departs from the called germline gene at one end, perhaps through a read error.

The specimen was PBMCs. This clonotype was sampled from a woman aged 25 to 39 in good health and CMV-seronegative. The J gene is TRBJ1-1, the V gene TRBV7-2; the match to TRBD1 covers 10 bases. The CDR3 region has the DNA TGTGCCAGCAGCACCGGACAGGGGGGCACTGGAGCTTTCTTT. The encoded protein is CASSTGQGGTGAFF.